A single sample gave rise to the 12 T cell receptor beta chains below, sequenced in a study of shared clonotypes between healthy human individuals. Measured with immunoSEQ multiplex PCR; TCRdb has only the in-frame clones, and not every one. This table holds some 2,000,000 clones, approximately 95% found once. The sample taken for sequencing was naive CD4+ T cells sorted from blood. Documented subset: CD45RA+ positively selected. The receptor set was obtained from a man aged 18 to 30 in good health.

The chain employs TRBV15 and TRBJ2-7; weak D call: TRBD1 (6 bases). The ends were cut back, 0 bases at V and 3 bases at J, with 9 bases in the middle. This CDR3 is built from 14 residues. CDR1 and CDR2 from the germline V gene are LNHNV and YYDKDF (reference sequence). The CDR3 DNA sequence: TGTGCCACCAGCAGAGAACAGGGTGGCTACGAGCAGTACTTC. The encoded protein is CATSREQGGYEQYF.

This clone was detected a few times. This specimen includes other DNA sequences encoding the same CDR3. The chain uses TRBV30 and TRBJ1-1; D not certain. Germline assignment: CDR1 GTSNPN and CDR2 SVGIG (reference sequence). The CDR3 is 11 amino acids. Trimming removed 1 base at V and 3 bases at J, with 3 bases between. This CDR3 reads CAWSADTEAFF. The DNA for the CDR3 is TGTGCCTGGAGTGCGGACACTGAAGCTTTCTTT.

On this clone: Other nucleotide sequences from this sample produce the same CDR3. The chain joins TRBV6-5 to TRBJ1-1, with 7 bases aligning to TRBD1. The CDR3 is 13 residues long. Germline lookup yields CDR1 MNHEY and CDR2 SVGAGI. V was pared by 6 bases and J by 2 bases, with 3 bases of the junction left unmatched. CDR3 coding DNA: TGTGCCAGCAGGCGGACAGGAAACACTGAAGCTTTCTTT. Translated, it gives CASRRTGNTEAFF.

This chain uses TRBV4-2 with TRBJ2-7, with D unresolved. The CDR3 has 14 amino acids. Germline V CDR1 and CDR2: LGHNA, YNFKEQ. Trimming pared 0 bases from V and 2 bases from J, leaving 8 bases between. The CDR3 reads CASSQDLRTYEQYF. CDR3 coding DNA: TGTGCCAGCAGCCAAGATCTAAGAACCTACGAGCAGTACTTC.

As for this clone: Additional DNA sequences in this sample encode the identical CDR3. V and J are TRBV29-1 and TRBJ2-5, with unresolved D. Trimming took 1 base from V and 3 from J, leaving 6 bases between them. The CDR3 runs to 12 residues. The germline V gene has CDR1 SQVTM and CDR2 ANQGSEA. The CDR3 DNA is TGCAGCGTTGAAGGCCTCGAAGAGACCCAGTACTTC. Amino acid sequence: CSVEGLEETQYF.

Worth noting for this clone: The junction shows a germline mismatch at one end, possibly a read error. The gene calls are TRBV4-3 and TRBJ2-5; D not certain. There are 14 residues in the CDR3. Germline V gene lookup returns CDR1 LGHNA and CDR2 YSLEER. The CDR3 DNA sequence: TGCGCCAGCAGCCAAGCGGCGAACCAGGAGACCCAGTACTTC. Translated, it gives CASSQAANQETQYF.

The V call is TRBV6-5, the J call TRBJ1-1, with D maybe TRBD1 (5 bases). Germline assignment: CDR1 MNHEY and CDR2 SVGAGI. This CDR3 contains 14 residues. Between the trimmed V and J ends, which lost 4 bases and 1 base, there was a span of 10 bases. The CDR3, as DNA: TGTGCCAGCAGTTGGGACGGGCCGAACACTGAAGCTTTCTTT. Encoded protein: CASSWDGPNTEAFF.

The chain recombines TRBV19 with TRBJ1-6; D is unclear. Per germline, CDR1 LNHDA and CDR2 SQIVND (reference sequence). V was cut by 0 bases and J by 6 bases, with 9 bases left in between. There are 15 residues in the CDR3. CDR3 sequence: CASSIDRFGNSPLHF. The CDR3 nucleotides read TGTGCCAGTAGTATAGATCGCTTTGGTAATTCACCCCTCCACTTT.

This rearrangement joins TRBV27 to TRBJ1-6, with a tentative D call TRBD1 (6 bases). V dropped 1 base and J dropped 0 bases, with 28 bases sitting between them. The germline gives CDR1 MNHEY, CDR2 SMNVEV (reference sequence). This CDR3 comprises 23 residues. CDR3 coding DNA: TGTGCCAGCAGTTTATTTTCCCGAAGACCTAGAACACAGGGAGGCTCCTATAATTCACCCCTCCACTTT. This gives the protein CASSLFSRRPRTQGGSYNSPLHF.

The genes are TRBV28 and TRBJ1-3; 8 bases fit TRBD1. With 5 bases clipped from V and 8 bases from J, the junction kept 5 bases outside the gene matches. Germline V gives CDR1 MDHEN, CDR2 SYDVKM. The CDR3 contains 13 residues. The CDR3 protein is CASSPGTGYTIYF. The CDR3 DNA reads as TGTGCCAGCAGTCCGGGGACAGGTTACACCATATATTTT.

CDR3 sequence reads: CASSHVVERELFF. In DNA form, the CDR3 reads TGTGCCAGCAGTCACGTAGTCGAAAGGGAGCTGTTTTTT. The chain joins TRBV2 to TRBJ2-2; D gene uncertain. The CDR3 totals 13 residues. Deletions cut 5 bases from V and 9 bases from J, with 13 bases between. CDR1 is SNHLY, CDR2 FYNNEI, per germline.

The genes are TRBV15 and TRBJ1-6; D remains ambiguous. The CDR3 is 16 residues long. Per the germline V gene, CDR1 is LNHNV and CDR2 is YYDKDF (reference sequence). V was trimmed by 3 bases and J by 8 bases, leaving 17 bases between them. The CDR3 DNA is TGTGCCACCAGCAGGGCTCTTGATCGGGTCGATTCACCCCTCCACTTT. Protein: CATSRALDRVDSPLHF.